A single sample gave rise to the 25 T cell receptor beta chains below, sequenced in a study of early T cells in non-severe SARS-CoV-2 infection. One entry per CDR3 protein results from TCRdb running MiXCR on the 5' RACE reads. Among about 110,000 distinct CDR3 sequences listed, roughly 12% were seen once. The input for sequencing was whole blood, taken at baseline. The receptors stem from an adult who was a healthcare worker with PCR-confirmed SARS-CoV-2 infection or an uninfected control (not recorded which).

This clonotype showed up many times. This sequence joins TRBV19 and TRBJ2-1, with D perhaps matching TRBD2 (5 bases). Germline assignment: CDR1 LNHDA and CDR2 SQIVND (reference sequence). The CDR3 is 14 amino acids. V lost 8 bases, J lost 7 bases, and 18 bases lay in between. As DNA, the CDR3 is TGTGCCAGTGTGGAAGGAGGCCTTAAAAATGAGCAGTTCTTC. Residues: CASVEGGLKNEQFF.

V is TRBV29-1 and J is TRBJ1-1; the D gene is possibly TRBD1 (5 bases). The CDR3 is 13 residues long. V shed 4 bases and J shed 3 bases, with 12 bases lying between them. CDR1 and CDR2 from the germline V gene are SQVTM and ANQGSEA. CDR3 bases: TGCAGCGTTGGAGGGCAGGGAGACACTGAAGCTTTCTTT. Protein: CSVGGQGDTEAFF. The whole variable domain, filled in from reference TRBV29-1 and TRBJ1-1, reads SAVISQKPSRDICQRGTSLTIQCQVDSQVTMMFWYRQQPGQSLTLIATANQGSEATYESGFVIDKFPISRPNLTFSTLTVSNMSPEDSSIYLCSVGGQGDTEAFFGQGTRLTVV.

V gene TRBV7-3 combines with J gene TRBJ2-3; D unclear. Per the germline V gene, CDR1 is SGHTA and CDR2 is FQGTGA. CDR3 length: 14 amino acids. V was cut by 5 bases and J by 1 base, with 10 bases left in between. The CDR3, as DNA: TGTGCCAGCAGCCGAAACCAGGGCACAGATACGCAGTATTTT. As protein: CASSRNQGTDTQYF.

This clonotype was found a few times. The chain employs TRBV2 and TRBJ2-5, with D maybe TRBD2 (6 bases). Between the trimmed V and J ends, which lost 7 bases and 1 base, there was a span of 13 bases. CDR3 size: 14 residues. Germline CDR1 is SNHLY and CDR2 is FYNNEI. The DNA for the CDR3 is TGTGCCAGCACTAACCGGGACTCCCAAGAGACCCAGTACTTC. Translated, it gives CASTNRDSQETQYF. Based on the CDR3 plus reference TRBV2 and TRBJ2-5, the full variable domain is EPEVTQTPSHQVTQMGQEVILRCVPISNHLYFYWYRQILGQKVEFLVSFYNNEISEKSEIFDDQFSVERPDGSNFTLKIRSTKLEDSAMYFCASTNRDSQETQYFGPGTRLLVL.

This clonotype was detected ten times or more. This rearrangement joins TRBV30 to TRBJ2-5, with 8 bases that match TRBD2. The CDR3 is 18 amino acids. V gave up 0 bases and J gave up 2 bases; unmatched junction bases: 14. Germline V gene data show CDR1 as GTSNPN and CDR2 as SVGIG (reference sequence). In DNA, the CDR3 is TGTGCCTGGAGTGTCCCCCACCAGCGGGGGTATTGGCAAGAGACCCAGTACTTC. It encodes CAWSVPHQRGYWQETQYF.

This rearrangement joins TRBV27 to TRBJ2-3; 7 nucleotides line up with TRBD2. CDR3 length: 15 residues. Germline lookup yields CDR1 MNHEY and CDR2 SMNVEV (reference sequence). Trimming removed 8 bases from V and 1 base from J; junction bases left unmatched: 9. Here the CDR3 reads CASWGSRGGTDTQYF. CDR3 coding DNA: TGTGCCAGCTGGGGGTCCCGGGGGGGCACAGATACGCAGTATTTT.

This clonotype has a count of ten or more. The chain uses TRBV5-1 and TRBJ2-2; possible D gene TRBD1, 6 bases. Trimming stripped 3 bases from V and 5 bases from J, with 17 bases between. Looked up from germline, CDR1 is SGHRS and CDR2 is YFSETQ. The CDR3 is 16 amino acids. CDR3 amino acids: CASSWTGHPPTGELFF. The DNA for the CDR3 is TGCGCCAGCAGCTGGACGGGACATCCTCCGACCGGGGAGCTGTTTTTT.

This chain connects TRBV11-2 to TRBJ1-3; 7 bases line up with TRBD1. Germline V gene data show CDR1 as SGHAT and CDR2 as FQNNGV. Trimming cost V 4 bases and J 7 bases; bases outside gene matches: 13. The CDR3 totals 16 residues. The CDR3 spells CASSSDRSSSRNTIYF. As DNA, the CDR3 is TGTGCCAGCAGCTCGGACAGGTCCAGCTCTAGGAACACCATATATTTT.

In this sample, this clonotype turned up many times. The chain couples TRBV7-9 to TRBJ2-3; weak D call: TRBD2 (6 bases). The length of the CDR3 is 16 residues. V lost 5 bases to trimming and J lost 2 bases, with 17 bases between them. Germline V gives CDR1 SEHNR, CDR2 FQNEAQ (reference sequence). The CDR3, as DNA: TGTGCCAGCAGCCCCGGCCCGGCGGGGTTCACAGATACGCAGTATTTT. Its translation: CASSPGPAGFTDTQYF.

This clonotype was seen a single time. The rearrangement links TRBV2 to TRBJ2-6; D gene ambiguous. Germline CDR1 and CDR2: SNHLY and FYNNEI. V lost 3 bases and J 1 base, leaving 4 bases between the germline ends. This CDR3 comprises 14 residues. The chain's CDR3 is CASSDRSGANVLTF. CDR3 bases: TGTGCCAGCAGTGATCGTTCTGGGGCCAACGTCCTGACTTTC.

This clonotype was counted between two and nine times. The chain has TRBV2 and TRBJ1-5; D is uncertain. Between the trimmed V and J ends, which lost 4 bases and 3 bases, there was a span of 7 bases. The CDR3 contains 13 residues. Germline lookup yields CDR1 SNHLY and CDR2 FYNNEI. In DNA form, the CDR3 reads TGTGCCAGCAGTGCCACGACCAATCAGCCCCAGCATTTT. It yields the protein CASSATTNQPQHF.

The chain joins TRBV10-1 to TRBJ2-7, with 10 nucleotides matching TRBD2. The V and J ends lost 0 bases and 6 bases, in that order; junction bases with no gene match: 8. The CDR3 totals 16 residues. CDR1 is WNHNN, CDR2 SYGVQD, per germline (reference sequence). The CDR3 sequence is CASSESFLAGDSEQYF. In DNA form, the CDR3 reads TGCGCCAGCAGTGAGTCGTTTCTAGCGGGAGACAGCGAGCAGTACTTC.

This chain links TRBV5-1 with TRBJ2-3, with D tentatively TRBD1 (5 bases). The V end lost 6 bases, the J end lost 0 bases, and 14 bases lay between the germline ends. Germline CDR1 and CDR2: SGHRS and YFSETQ. The CDR3 is 15 residues long. CDR3 DNA: TGCGCCAGCACCTTAAGATCAGGGAGCACAGATACGCAGTATTTT. It specifies CASTLRSGSTDTQYF. Based on the CDR3 plus reference TRBV5-1 and TRBJ2-3, the full variable domain is KAGVTQTPRYLIKTRGQQVTLSCSPISGHRSVSWYQQTPGQGLQFLFEYFSETQRNKGNFPGRFSGRQFSNSRSEMNVSTLELGDSALYLCASTLRSGSTDTQYFGPGTRLTVL.

V and J are TRBV28 and TRBJ2-7; D ambiguous. Germline loops: CDR1 MDHEN, CDR2 SYDVKM. The V end was cut by 4 bases, the J end by 5 bases, with 15 bases between. The CDR3 extends over 14 amino acids. The CDR3 is CASSSFQGSNEQYF. In DNA, the CDR3 is TGTGCCAGCAGTTCGTTCCAAGGGTCTAACGAGCAGTACTTC.

The chain combines TRBV9 with TRBJ2-7, with D maybe TRBD2 (5 bases). The CDR3 totals 12 residues. Trimming cost V 3 bases and J 6 bases, with 10 bases left between them. Germline CDR1 and CDR2: SGDLS and YYNGEE. Here the CDR3 reads CASSASSSEQYF. The CDR3 coding sequence is TGTGCCAGCAGCGCCTCTAGCTCCGAGCAGTACTTC.

The chain couples TRBV9 to TRBJ2-3; no reliable D call. The V end was cut by 4 bases, the J end by 0 bases, with 9 bases between. Germline CDR1 is SGDLS and CDR2 is YYNGEE. This CDR3 spans 14 amino acids. The CDR3 nucleotides are TGTGCCAGCAGCTCCCCCTCTAGCACAGATACGCAGTATTTT. Amino acids: CASSSPSSTDTQYF.

This clonotype turned up a few times. V is TRBV5-4 and J is TRBJ2-5; 9 positions match TRBD1. The CDR3 is made up of 14 amino acids. Germline V gene sequence: CDR1 SGHNT, CDR2 YYREEE (reference sequence). J was trimmed by 4 bases and V by 4 bases; bases with no gene match: 5. The CDR3 DNA reads TGTGCCAGCAGCCTCCGGACAGGGGTAGAGACCCAGTACTTC. As protein: CASSLRTGVETQYF.

CDR3 loop: CASSQTGSSYNEQFF. For the CDR3, the DNA is TGCGCCAGCAGCCAGACAGGGAGCTCCTACAATGAGCAGTTCTTC. The chain joins TRBV5-1 to TRBJ2-1; TRBD1 aligns across 7 bases. This CDR3 region has 15 residues. Trimming at V came to 4 bases and at J to 0 bases, leaving 4 bases not matched to a gene. The germline V gene encodes CDR1 SGHRS and CDR2 YFSETQ.

This clonotype was detected a few times. The chain uses TRBV5-1 and TRBJ1-2, with D perhaps matching TRBD1 (5 bases). V lost 1 base and J lost 7, with 11 bases in between. This CDR3 region has 13 residues. Per the germline V gene, CDR1 is SGHRS and CDR2 is YFSETQ. CDR3 nucleotides: TGCGCCAGCAGCTTGTCTGGGGCTGCTGGCTACACCTTC. It is translated as CASSLSGAAGYTF.

The chain is built from TRBV7-2 and TRBJ1-6; D is ambiguous. CDR1 is SGHTA and CDR2 is FQGNSA in the germline V gene. V shed 0 bases and J shed 6 bases, with 12 bases lying between them. The CDR3 is 16 amino acids. The CDR3 DNA follows: TGTGCCAGCAGCTTAGCGTGGGTCGACTTTAATTCACCCCTCCACTTT. This encodes CASSLAWVDFNSPLHF. Using reference TRBV7-2 and TRBJ1-6 for the parts outside the CDR3, the full variable domain is GAGVSQSPSNKVTEKGKDVELRCDPISGHTALYWYRQSLGQGLEFLIYFQGNSAPDKSGLPSDRFSAERTGGSVSTLTIQRTQQEDSAVYLCASSLAWVDFNSPLHFGNGTRLTVT.

V gene TRBV3-1 combines with J gene TRBJ2-7, with TRBD2 matching over 9 bases. The CDR3 spans 15 residues. Unmatched junction bases numbered 6, after V lost 4 bases and J lost 2 bases. Germline values: CDR1 LGHDT, CDR2 YNNKEL (reference sequence). As DNA, the CDR3 is TGTGCCAGCAGCCCGACTAGCGGATGGGCCTACGAGCAGTACTTC. Translating it yields CASSPTSGWAYEQYF.

J is TRBJ2-1 and V is TRBV10-2; D is possibly TRBD1 or TRBD2 (7 bases each). Looked up from germline, CDR1 is WSHSY and CDR2 is SAAADI. Trimming stripped 6 bases from V and 7 bases from J, with 19 bases between. The CDR3 spans 15 residues. The CDR3 reads CASSQGGGRVNEQFF. The CDR3 coding sequence is TGCGCCAGCAGCCAGGGGGGCGGGAGAGTAAATGAGCAGTTCTTC.

This clonotype has just a few counts. The rearrangement uses TRBV28 and TRBJ1-2; 9 nucleotides agree with TRBD1. Germline V gene lookup returns CDR1 MDHEN and CDR2 SYDVKM. Unmatched junction bases numbered 10, after V lost 5 bases and J lost 6 bases. The CDR3 covers 15 residues. The CDR3 loop is CASSALTGGKDGYTF. The CDR3 DNA reads TGTGCCAGCAGTGCATTGACAGGGGGGAAAGATGGCTACACCTTC.

J is TRBJ1-1 and V is TRBV29-1; D is ambiguous. Germline CDR1 and CDR2: SQVTM and ANQGSEA. Trimming stripped 8 bases from V and 1 base from J, with 17 bases between. The CDR3 consists of 14 residues. The CDR3 DNA sequence: TGCAGCTTTATCGGCCCCACAAGGAACACTGAAGCTTTCTTT. Translation gives CSFIGPTRNTEAFF.

This clonotype was recorded a few times. The V call is TRBV18, the J call TRBJ1-1; 8 positions match TRBD1. V shed 3 bases and J 7 bases; nucleotides not matched to a gene: 1. CDR1 and CDR2 (germline): KGHSH, LQKENI. This CDR3 region has 12 residues. The CDR3 sequence: CASSPTGDEAFF. DNA for the CDR3: TGTGCCAGCTCACCGACAGGGGATGAAGCTTTCTTT.